Below are 10 T cell receptor beta chains sequenced from a single sample in a study of shared T cell receptors in the human thymus. The assay was immunoSEQ multiplex PCR, and TCRdb's table has in-frame clones only and misses some. Here the sample spans about 710,000 clones, roughly 86% being singletons. These same records also appear under a second study, on human thymus T cells.

Sequencing was done on a sample of thymocytes. These receptors were obtained from a boy under two years old with a congenital heart defect.

J is TRBJ2-7 and V is TRBV15, with TRBD2 matching over 12 bases. V shed 2 bases and J 2 bases; nucleotides not matched to a gene: 4. The CDR3 totals 16 residues. Germline lookup yields CDR1 LNHNV and CDR2 YYDKDF (reference sequence). CDR3 amino acids: CATSRLTSGSPYEQYF. The DNA for the CDR3 is TGTGCCACCAGCAGACTGACTAGCGGGAGTCCCTACGAGCAGTACTTC.

The CDR3 loop reads CASSIKSWDRSHGYTF. The CDR3 DNA sequence: TGTGCCAGTAGTATTAAGTCGTGGGACAGGAGCCATGGCTACACCTTC. This chain uses TRBV19 with TRBJ1-2; 8 bases fit TRBD1. Germline lookup yields CDR1 LNHDA and CDR2 SQIVND (reference sequence). J was trimmed by 6 bases and V by 3 bases; bases with no gene match: 12. The CDR3 spans 16 residues.

The CDR3 sequence is CAWGGPAGGEQFF. Here the CDR3 DNA reads TGTGCCTGGGGAGGGCCAGCGGGAGGTGAGCAGTTCTTC. The chain combines TRBV30 with TRBJ2-1; 9 bases fit TRBD2. Germline values: CDR1 GTSNPN, CDR2 SVGIG (reference sequence). The CDR3 has 13 amino acids. V shed 5 bases, J shed 9 bases, and the junction held 8 bases outside the gene matches.

In its sample, this clone was seen once. The chain joins TRBV4-3 to TRBJ2-7, with a weak D call TRBD1 (6 bases). The CDR3 has 13 residues. Trimming removed 4 bases at V and 7 bases at J, with 14 bases between. Germline V gives CDR1 LGHNA, CDR2 YSLEER. CDR3 protein: CASSRYRAREQYF. The DNA for the CDR3 is TGCGCCAGCAGCCGCTACAGGGCTAGAGAGCAGTACTTC.

This chain uses TRBV12-2 with TRBJ2-7; the DNA was not compared with TRBD2, the D call given in the table. TRBV12-2 is noted as a pseudogene. This CDR3 contains 14 residues. DNA for the CDR3: TGTGCAAGTCGCTTAATTAGGCGGGGCTACGAGCAGTACTTC. Translated, it gives CASRLIRRGYEQYF.

This chain links TRBV27 with TRBJ2-7, with D perhaps TRBD1 (6 bases). The V end lost 0 bases, the J end lost 1 base, and 16 bases lay between the germline ends. Germline CDR1 is MNHEY and CDR2 is SMNVEV (reference sequence). CDR3 length equals 17 residues. For the CDR3, the DNA is TGTGCCAGCAGTTTATCTGTAAACAGGGAGAGGTCCTACGAGCAGTACTTC. Translated: CASSLSVNRERSYEQYF.

The V call is TRBV5-1, the J call TRBJ1-2, with D uncertain. The germline CDR1 and CDR2 sequences are SGHRS and YFSETQ. The CDR3 consists of 14 residues. The V end was cut by 1 base, the J end by 4 bases, with 11 bases between. DNA of the CDR3: TGCGCCAGCAGCTTGAACGATGACACCTATGGCTACACCTTC. Protein sequence: CASSLNDDTYGYTF.

This clone was detected only once. The chain uses TRBV14 and TRBJ2-7; TRBD1 matches at 7 bases. Germline V gene sequence: CDR1 SGHDN, CDR2 FVKESK. J gave up 1 base and V 6 bases, and 3 bases lay outside the gene matches. The CDR3 is 13 residues long. CDR3 sequence (DNA): TGTGCCAGCAGTCGACAGGGATCCTACGAGCAGTACTTC. It is translated as CASSRQGSYEQYF. The full variable domain, with the rest looked up from reference TRBV14 and TRBJ2-7, is EAGVTQFPSHSVIEKGQTVTLRCDPISGHDNLYWYRRVMGKEIKFLLHFVKESKQDESGMPNNRFLAERTGGTYSTLKVQPAELEDSGVYFCASSRQGSYEQYFGPGTRLTVT.

This clone was seen just once. The genes are TRBV28 and TRBJ2-7; D may be TRBD1 (6 bases). V gave up 5 bases and J gave up 2 bases, with 10 bases separating them. CDR3 length: 13 residues. CDR1 is MDHEN, CDR2 SYDVKM, per germline. CDR3 bases: TGTGCCAGCAGTCCGGGACATCCCTACGAGCAGTACTTC. It translates to CASSPGHPYEQYF.

V and J are TRBV6-5 and TRBJ1-2; 8 bases match TRBD1. J gave up 7 bases and V 1 base, and 8 bases lay outside the gene matches. The CDR3 consists of 15 residues. Germline CDR1 reads MNHEY; CDR2 reads SVGAGI. The CDR3 loop is CASSYCGRGLGGYTF. The CDR3 DNA reads as TGTGCCAGCAGTTACTGCGGCAGGGGGCTTGGTGGCTACACCTTC.